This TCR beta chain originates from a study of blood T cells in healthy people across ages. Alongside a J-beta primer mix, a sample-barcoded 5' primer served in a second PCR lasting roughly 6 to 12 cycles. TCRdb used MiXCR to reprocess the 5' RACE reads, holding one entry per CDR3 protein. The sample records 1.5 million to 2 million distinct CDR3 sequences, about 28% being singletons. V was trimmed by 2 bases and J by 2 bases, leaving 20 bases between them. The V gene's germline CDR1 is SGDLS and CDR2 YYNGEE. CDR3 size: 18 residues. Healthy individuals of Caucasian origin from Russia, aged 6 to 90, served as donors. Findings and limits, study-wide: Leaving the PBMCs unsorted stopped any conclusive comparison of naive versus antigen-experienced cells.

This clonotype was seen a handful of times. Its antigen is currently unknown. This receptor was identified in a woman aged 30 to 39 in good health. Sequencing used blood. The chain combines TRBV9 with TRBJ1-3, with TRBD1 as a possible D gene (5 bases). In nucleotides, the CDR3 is TGTGCCAGCAGCGTTGATCCGGGACCCACACTAACTGGAAACACCATATATTTT. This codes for CASSVDPGPTLTGNTIYF.